This T cell receptor (beta chain) originates from a study of T cell clonality in common variable immunodeficiency. Study observations and caveats: Patient heterogeneity in the CVID cohort limited correlations between repertoire features and clinical complications. In common variable immunodeficiency, TCR beta chains reportedly carried fewer deletions and N-nucleotide insertions. CVID subjects had higher TCRbeta clonality than healthy controls, most marked in about a third.

This clone was seen repeatedly, ten times or more. The antigen remains undetermined. The CDR3 extends 3 residues past the end of the read, so its final part is completed from the germline J gene. CDR3 length: 17 amino acids. The ends lost 0 bases at V and 6 bases at J; junction bases unmatched: 11. Germline CDR1 ENHRY, CDR2 SYGVKD. Sequencing input was equivalent genomic DNA from CVID and controls. Measured with immunoSEQ multiplex PCR; TCRdb has only the in-frame clones, and not every one. The record shows over 30,000 clones for this sample, with no singletons present. Sequenced input: peripheral blood mononuclear cells. The origin of this receptor is a person aged 18 to 75 in good health. The rearrangement uses TRBV10-3 and TRBJ2-3; 8 nucleotides line up with TRBD2. Incomplete CDR3 DNA: TGTGCCATCAGTGAGTCGACTAGCACCGCGGGGGGTGATACG. Its protein is CAISESTSTAGGDT. The full CDR3 protein reads CAISESTSTAGGDTQYF.